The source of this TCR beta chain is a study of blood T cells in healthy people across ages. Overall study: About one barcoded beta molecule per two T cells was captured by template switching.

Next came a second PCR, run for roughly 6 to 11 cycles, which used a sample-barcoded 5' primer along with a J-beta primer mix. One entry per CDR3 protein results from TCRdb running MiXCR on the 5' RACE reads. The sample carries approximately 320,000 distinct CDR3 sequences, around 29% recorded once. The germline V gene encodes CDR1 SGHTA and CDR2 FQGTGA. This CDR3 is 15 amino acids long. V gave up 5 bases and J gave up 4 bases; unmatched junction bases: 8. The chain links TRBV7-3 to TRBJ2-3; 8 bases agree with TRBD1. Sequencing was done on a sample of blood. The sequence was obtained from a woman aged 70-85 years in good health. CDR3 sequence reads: CASSLRTGKADTQYF. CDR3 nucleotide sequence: TGTGCCAGCAGCCTTAGGACAGGGAAGGCAGATACGCAGTATTTT.